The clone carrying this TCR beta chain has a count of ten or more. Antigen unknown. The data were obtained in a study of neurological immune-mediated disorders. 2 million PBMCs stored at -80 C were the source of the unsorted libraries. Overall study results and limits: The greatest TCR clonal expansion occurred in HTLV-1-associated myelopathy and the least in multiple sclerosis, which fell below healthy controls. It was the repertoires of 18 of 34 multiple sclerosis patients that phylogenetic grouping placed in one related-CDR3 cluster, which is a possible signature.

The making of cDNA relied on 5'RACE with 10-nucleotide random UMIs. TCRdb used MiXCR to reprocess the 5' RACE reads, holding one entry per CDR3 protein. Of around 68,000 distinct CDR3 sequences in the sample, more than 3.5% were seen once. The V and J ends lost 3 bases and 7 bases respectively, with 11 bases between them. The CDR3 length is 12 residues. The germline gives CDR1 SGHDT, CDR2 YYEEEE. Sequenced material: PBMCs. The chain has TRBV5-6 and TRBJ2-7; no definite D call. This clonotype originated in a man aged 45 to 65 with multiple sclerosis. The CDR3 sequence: CASSSFSGEQYF. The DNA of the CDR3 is TGTGCCAGCAGCTCATTTTCTGGGGAGCAGTACTTC.